These 18 T cell receptor beta chains share one sample of origin, sequenced in a study of shared clonotypes between healthy human individuals. Data came from immunoSEQ multiplex PCR; TCRdb stores just in-frame clones and leaves some out. Altogether about 460,000 clones are present, more than 70% being singletons, with the ten largest covering more than 10%. The sequenced sample was PBMCs. All receptors derive from a woman aged 40 to 50 in good health. Some clones in this sample may be carry-over from other donors' samples.

The gene calls are TRBV10-2 and TRBJ2-7, with 7 bases identical to TRBD1. V shed 4 bases and J 4 bases; nucleotides not matched to a gene: 13. In germline, CDR1 is WSHSY, CDR2 SAAADI. The CDR3 length is 16 residues. The CDR3 sequence: CASSGGTRGLGYEQYF. CDR3 coding DNA: TGCGCCAGCAGTGGGGGAACGAGGGGGCTTGGGTACGAGCAGTACTTC.

The chain recombines TRBV7-7 with TRBJ2-3, with TRBD1 as a possible D gene (6 bases). The germline V gene has CDR1 SSHAT and CDR2 FNYEAQ (reference sequence). The CDR3 totals 13 residues. V gave up 0 bases and J gave up 9 bases, with 10 bases separating them. CDR3 sequence (DNA): TGTGCCAGCAGCTTAGCTGGCCAGGGGACGCAGTATTTT. Its protein product is CASSLAGQGTQYF.

To note about this clone: A much larger clone differs from this one at a single base, so this may be a read error. The rearrangement uses TRBV6-1 and TRBJ2-7; 7 bases line up with TRBD1. The junction had 6 bases not matched to a gene; V was cut back by 7 bases and J by 0 bases. Germline CDR1 and CDR2: MNHNS and SASEGT. The CDR3 loop spans 14 amino acids. CDR3 nucleotide sequence: TGTGCCAGCATTTCACAGGGGAGCTCCTACGAGCAGTACTTC. The encoded protein is CASISQGSSYEQYF.

This clone was detected ten times or more. The sample contains more than one DNA sequence encoding this CDR3. The J gene is TRBJ2-5, the V gene TRBV6-1; TRBD2 is a possible D gene (6 bases). The CDR3 loop spans 16 amino acids. Germline assignment: CDR1 MNHNS and CDR2 SASEGT. Trimming took 4 bases from V and 2 from J, leaving 17 bases between them. CDR3 amino acids: CASSGGTPMAQETQYF. CDR3 coding DNA: TGTGCCAGCAGTGGTGGGACTCCCATGGCACAAGAGACCCAGTACTTC.

J is TRBJ1-5 and V is TRBV27, with TRBD1 matching 9 bases. Trimming took 5 bases from V and 4 from J; bases not matched to a gene: 3. CDR3 length: 14 residues. Germline CDR1 is MNHEY and CDR2 is SMNVEV (reference sequence). For the CDR3, the DNA is TGTGCCAGCAGTCCAGACAGGGGGAATCAGCCCCAGCATTTT. Translating gives CASSPDRGNQPQHF.

The chain uses TRBV27 and TRBJ2-7, with 7 bases identical to TRBD2. The CDR3 spans 16 residues. CDR1 and CDR2 from the germline V gene are MNHEY and SMNVEV (reference sequence). With 0 bases clipped from V and 2 bases from J, the junction kept 7 bases outside the gene matches. CDR3 residues: CASSLSGTGGTYEQYF. CDR3 sequence (DNA): TGTGCCAGCAGTTTATCGGGAACGGGAGGCACCTACGAGCAGTACTTC.

Points on this clone: A read error is the likely source, as a far larger clone sits one nucleotide away. The gene calls are TRBV30 and TRBJ2-5; D remains ambiguous. Germline CDR1 and CDR2: GTSNPN and SVGIG (reference sequence). The CDR3 sequence is 13 residues long. V was clipped by 2 bases and J by 5 bases, with 12 bases between them. The CDR3 region is CAWSRGSRETQYF. The CDR3 DNA follows: TGTGCCTGGAGTCGCGGCAGTCGGGAGACCCAGTACTTC. Full variable domain (outside the CDR3, taken from reference TRBV30 and TRBJ2-5): SQTIHQWPATLVQPVGSPLSLECTVEGTSNPNLYWYRQAAGRGLQLLFYSVGIGQISSEVPQNLSASRPQDRQFILSSKKLLLSDSGFYLCAWSRGSRETQYFGPGTRLLVL.

In nucleotides, the CDR3 is TGTGCCAGCAGTTTAGCGATCTCCTACAATGAGCAGTTCTTC. It is translated as CASSLAISYNEQFF. The gene calls are TRBV27 and TRBJ2-1; no reliable D call. Germline V CDR1 and CDR2: MNHEY, SMNVEV (reference sequence). The V and J ends lost 2 bases and 0 bases respectively, with 5 bases between them. This CDR3 region has 14 residues.

This clone has a count of ten or more. The chain uses TRBV7-9 and TRBJ1-2, with 9 bases lining up with TRBD1. Germline V gene sequence: CDR1 SEHNR, CDR2 FQNEAQ (reference sequence). This CDR3 region has 15 residues. V gave up 3 bases and J gave up 1 base; unmatched junction bases: 3. The CDR3 spells CASSFPGQGNYGYTF. The CDR3, as DNA: TGTGCCAGCAGCTTTCCGGGACAGGGTAACTATGGCTACACCTTC.

Worth noting for this clone: A read error likely explains this, since a far larger clone differs by one base. Other DNA variants within this sample encode the same CDR3. The gene calls are TRBV6-1 and TRBJ1-2; tentative D call: TRBD1 (6 bases). Looked up from germline, CDR1 is MNHNS and CDR2 is SASEGT. This CDR3 has 13 amino acids. V was clipped by 6 bases and J by 4 bases, with 12 bases between them. The CDR3 is CASSEQGIYGYTF. CDR3 coding DNA: TGTGCCAGCAGCGAACAGGGTATCTATGGCTACACCTTC.

The gene calls are TRBV19 and TRBJ2-1; 7 nucleotides line up with TRBD2. CDR3 length: 13 amino acids. Per the germline V gene, CDR1 is LNHDA and CDR2 is SQIVND (reference sequence). The V segment lost 1 base and the J segment 13 bases; nucleotides outside the gene matches: 7. CDR3 sequence reads: CASSIAQRDYQFF. The CDR3 bases are TGTGCCAGTAGTATAGCCCAAAGGGACTACCAGTTCTTC.

V and J are TRBV28 and TRBJ2-7; D might be TRBD2 (6 bases). With 5 bases removed from V and 6 bases from J, the gap between germline ends came to 17 bases. CDR1 and CDR2 (germline): MDHEN, SYDVKM. The CDR3 runs to 14 residues. CDR3 sequence (DNA): TGTGCCAGCAGTCGTGGGGGGAACCTGGGCGAGCAGTACTTC. Amino acid sequence: CASSRGGNLGEQYF.

With respect to this clone: This could be a read error, since a much larger clone is one nucleotide away. Other DNA sequences in this specimen translate into the identical CDR3. The chain carries TRBV28 and TRBJ1-4; D not certain. This CDR3 spans 12 amino acids. From germline, CDR1 is MDHEN and CDR2 SYDVKM. CDR3 sequence (DNA): TGTGCCAGCAGTTTTAGTGAAGAAAAACTGTTCTTT. Its protein is CASSFSEEKLFF. Complete variable domain (other parts from reference TRBV28 and TRBJ1-4): DVKVTQSSRYLVKRTGEKVFLECVQDMDHENMFWYRQDPGLGLRLIYFSYDVKMKEKGDIPEGYSVSREKKERFSLILESASTNQTSMYLCASSFSEEKLFFGSGTQLSVL.

On this clone itself: The sample carries other DNA sequences with the same CDR3. The chain links TRBV7-2 to TRBJ2-7; D not certain. Trimming left V 1 base short and J 3 bases short, with 7 bases between. Germline V lookup: CDR1 SGHTA, CDR2 FQGNSA. This CDR3 has 13 residues. The CDR3 loop is CASSLGLIYEQYF. Here the CDR3 DNA reads TGTGCCAGCAGCTTAGGGCTAATCTACGAGCAGTACTTC.

Only one count was recorded for this clone. The rearrangement uses TRBV30 and TRBJ2-3, with 7 nucleotides matching TRBD2. The V and J ends lost 7 bases and 4 bases, in that order; junction bases with no gene match: 11. Germline lookup yields CDR1 GTSNPN and CDR2 SVGIG (reference sequence). This CDR3 is built from 14 residues. The CDR3 protein is CAFVFTGGSDTQYF. In DNA form, the CDR3 reads TGTGCCTTTGTTTTTACGGGAGGCTCAGATACGCAGTATTTT.

A word on this clone: Since a far larger clone is one base different, this is likely a read error. Different DNA sequences within this sample yield the same CDR3. The rearrangement links TRBV5-1 to TRBJ2-1, with D perhaps being TRBD1 or TRBD2 (5 bases each). V gave up 1 base and J gave up 5 bases, with 13 bases separating them. The CDR3 length is 15 residues. Germline CDR1 is SGHRS and CDR2 is YFSETQ. This chain's CDR3 is CASSLSLAGNNEQFF. The DNA of the CDR3 is TGCGCCAGCAGCTTGAGTCTAGCAGGGAACAATGAGCAGTTCTTC. Full variable domain (outside the CDR3, taken from reference TRBV5-1 and TRBJ2-1): KAGVTQTPRYLIKTRGQQVTLSCSPISGHRSVSWYQQTPGQGLQFLFEYFSETQRNKGNFPGRFSGRQFSNSRSEMNVSTLELGDSALYLCASSLSLAGNNEQFFGPGTRLTVL.

This clone was observed a few times. The chain joins TRBV15 to TRBJ2-5; D is perhaps TRBD1 or TRBD2 (5 bases each). The CDR3 totals 14 residues. Trimming removed 6 bases at V and 2 bases at J, with 13 bases between. The germline V gene has CDR1 LNHNV and CDR2 YYDKDF (reference sequence). CDR3 nucleotides: TGTGCCACCAGTTTTGGGGGAGCGCAAGAGACCCAGTACTTC. Translation: CATSFGGAQETQYF.

The gene calls are TRBV30 and TRBJ1-5; TRBD1 might be the D (5 bases). The V end was cut by 1 base, the J end by 6 bases, with 10 bases between. In germline, CDR1 is GTSNPN, CDR2 SVGIG (reference sequence). CDR3 length: 13 residues. CDR3 coding DNA: TGTGCCTGGAGTGGGGGGGGACGTCAGCCCCAGCATTTT. This translates into CAWSGGGRQPQHF. The full variable domain, rest sourced from reference TRBV30 and TRBJ1-5, is SQTIHQWPATLVQPVGSPLSLECTVEGTSNPNLYWYRQAAGRGLQLLFYSVGIGQISSEVPQNLSASRPQDRQFILSSKKLLLSDSGFYLCAWSGGGRQPQHFGDGTRLSIL.